Each of the 8 T cell receptor beta chains below was sequenced from the same sample in a study of shared clonotypes between healthy human individuals (dated by TCRdb to 2018 to 2020). Library prep was done by the immunoSEQ multiplex PCR assay. As stored in TCRdb, this immuneACCESS dataset retains in-frame rearrangements with V and J assigned. A fraction of the clones does not appear; measured against another copy, unresolved V genes explain less than half of the discrepancy, and the remainder lacks a known reason. This sample holds a few hundred thousand clones; over 95% were observed only once. The ten top clones hold roughly 0.1% of the sample. CD8 naive samples were CD45RO-negative cells positively selected for CCR7, giving a CD45RA+CCR7+ population that excluded TemRA cells. The sample taken for sequencing was naive CD8+ T cells sorted from blood. What the cell subset or site label conveys for this sample: CD45RA+CCR7+. The receptors were gathered from a woman aged 25 to 39 in good health.

V usage is TRBV10-3 and J usage is TRBJ1-5; D may be TRBD1 (6 bases). CDR1 ENHRY and CDR2 SYGVKD come from the germline V gene. Trimming took 0 bases from V and 2 from J, leaving 17 bases between them. CDR3 length: 18 amino acids. The CDR3 loop reads CAISESPPGAGGNQPQHF. The CDR3 bases are TGTGCCATCAGTGAGTCCCCTCCGGGGGCGGGTGGCAATCAGCCCCAGCATTTT.

The chain is built from TRBV4-1 and TRBJ1-5; no definite D call. The germline CDR1 and CDR2 sequences are MGHRA and YSYEKL. This CDR3 has 13 amino acids. V lost 6 bases and J lost 6, with 12 bases in between. The CDR3 DNA sequence: TGCGCCAGCAGTAGTACGATGGGTCAGCCCCAGCATTTT. Protein: CASSSTMGQPQHF.

The genes are TRBV11-1 and TRBJ1-1; TRBD1 matches 8 bases. The germline CDR1 and CDR2 sequences are SGHAT and FQDESV (reference sequence). The CDR3 has 16 residues. Losses at the gene ends were 5 bases for V and 1 base for J; bases not matched to a gene: 9. The CDR3 sequence: CASSADRGWGNTEAFF. In DNA, the CDR3 is TGTGCCAGCAGCGCCGACAGGGGATGGGGGAACACTGAAGCTTTCTTT.

The V call is TRBV28, the J call TRBJ2-1; tentative D call: TRBD2 (5 bases). CDR1 and CDR2 from the germline V gene are MDHEN and SYDVKM. CDR3 length: 17 residues. V shed 4 bases and J shed 0 bases, with 16 bases lying between them. The CDR3 nucleotides read TGTGCCAGCAGTTATAATTTCGTCGGGGACTCCTACAATGAGCAGTTCTTC. It specifies CASSYNFVGDSYNEQFF.

The gene calls are TRBV19 and TRBJ2-1, with 9 bases identical to TRBD2. Germline trimming cut 6 bases from V and 7 bases from J; bases unmatched to any gene: 4. The germline CDR1 and CDR2 sequences are LNHDA and SQIVND (reference sequence). CDR3 size: 13 residues. The CDR3 loop is CASRNSGSNEQFF. DNA for the CDR3: TGTGCCAGTAGGAATAGCGGGAGTAATGAGCAGTTCTTC.

Of note for this clone: Other DNA sequences in the same sample also yield this CDR3. The chain is built from TRBV2 and TRBJ1-5; 7 bases line up with TRBD1. The CDR3 length is 14 residues. V was clipped by 3 bases and J by 4 bases; unmatched bases: 3. The germline V gene encodes CDR1 SNHLY and CDR2 FYNNEI. CDR3 residues: CASSEGQSNQPQHF. The CDR3 DNA sequence: TGTGCCAGCAGTGAGGGACAGTCAAATCAGCCCCAGCATTTT.

CDR3 sequence reads: CASRRIGGNQPQHF. The CDR3 DNA reads TGTGCCAGCAGAAGGATAGGGGGCAATCAGCCCCAGCATTTT. The gene calls are TRBV27 and TRBJ1-5, with D perhaps matching TRBD1 (5 bases). Germline loops: CDR1 MNHEY, CDR2 SMNVEV (reference sequence). Trimming left V 6 bases short and J 2 bases short, with 11 bases between. The CDR3 contains 14 residues.

This chain connects TRBV7-2 to TRBJ1-2; TRBD1 agrees at 7 bases. V was pared by 4 bases and J by 5 bases, with 10 bases of the junction left unmatched. Germline values: CDR1 SGHTA, CDR2 FQGNSA. The length of the CDR3 is 15 residues. CDR3 DNA sequence: TGTGCCAGCAGCTCGACAGGGCTAGACCTTTATGGCTACACCTTC. It specifies CASSSTGLDLYGYTF.